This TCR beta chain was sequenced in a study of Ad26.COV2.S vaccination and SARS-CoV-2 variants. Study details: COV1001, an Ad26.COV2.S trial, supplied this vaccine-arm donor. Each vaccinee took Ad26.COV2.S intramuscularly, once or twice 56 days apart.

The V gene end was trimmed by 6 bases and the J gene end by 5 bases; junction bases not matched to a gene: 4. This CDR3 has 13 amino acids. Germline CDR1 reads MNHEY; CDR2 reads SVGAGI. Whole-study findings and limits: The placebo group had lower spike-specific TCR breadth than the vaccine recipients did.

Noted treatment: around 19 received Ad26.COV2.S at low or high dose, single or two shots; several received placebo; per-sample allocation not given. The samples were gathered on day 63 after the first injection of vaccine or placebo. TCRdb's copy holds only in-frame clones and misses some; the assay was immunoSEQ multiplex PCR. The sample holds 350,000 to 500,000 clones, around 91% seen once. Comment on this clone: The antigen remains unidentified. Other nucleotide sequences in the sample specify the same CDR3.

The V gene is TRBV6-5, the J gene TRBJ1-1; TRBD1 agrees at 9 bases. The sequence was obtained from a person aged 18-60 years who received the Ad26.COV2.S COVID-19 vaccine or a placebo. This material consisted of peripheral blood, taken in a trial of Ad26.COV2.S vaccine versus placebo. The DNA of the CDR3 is TGTGCCAGCAGGACGACAGGGGGTACTGAAGCTTTCTTT. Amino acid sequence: CASRTTGGTEAFF.